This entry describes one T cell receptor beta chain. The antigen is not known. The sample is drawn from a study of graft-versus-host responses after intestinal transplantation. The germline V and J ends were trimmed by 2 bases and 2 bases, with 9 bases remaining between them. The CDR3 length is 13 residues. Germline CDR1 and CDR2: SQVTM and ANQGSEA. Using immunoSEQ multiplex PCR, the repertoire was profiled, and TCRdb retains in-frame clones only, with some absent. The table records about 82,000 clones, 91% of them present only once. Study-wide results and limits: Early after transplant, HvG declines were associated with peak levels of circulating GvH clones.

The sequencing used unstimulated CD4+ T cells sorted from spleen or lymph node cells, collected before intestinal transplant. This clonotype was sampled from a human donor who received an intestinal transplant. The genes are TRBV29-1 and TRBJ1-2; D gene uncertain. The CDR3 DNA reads TGCAGCGTTGAACAGAAAAAGAACTATGGCTACACCTTC. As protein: CSVEQKKNYGYTF.